The following is a T cell receptor beta chain sequence with its context. No cognate antigen has been identified for it. Within one base of it there is no much larger clone, and no base qualities were kept. This sample is part of a study of OX40 agonist ivuxolimab in advanced cancers. About the full investigation: Ivuxolimab was a fully human IgG2 agonistic monoclonal antibody targeting the costimulatory receptor OX40 (CD134). Intravenous ivuxolimab was administered to patients every 2 weeks at six dose levels: 0.01, 0.1, 0.3, 1.5, 3 and 10 mg/kg. Of the 52 patients in dose escalation, around 20 had hepatocellular carcinoma, some 15 had melanoma, 9 had renal cell carcinoma and 9 had head and neck cancer. The dose-escalation cohort was almost 85% male with a mean age of approximately 59 years, ranging from roughly 20 to 80. Patients were allowed to have had prior anti-PD-1, anti-PD-L1 or anti-CTLA-4 therapy, and 40% of the dose-escalation patients had been treated with checkpoint inhibitors. Partial responses occurred in three dose-escalation patients: two with cutaneous melanoma and one with hepatocellular carcinoma. The point of sequencing TCRbeta in the periphery was to test whether ivuxolimab changed TCR sequence diversity and drove clonal T-cell expansion. The paper covers the monotherapy dose-escalation part of the phase I ivuxolimab trial, which included N of about 50 patients. The study at large found these results: At doses from 0.1 to 3.0 mg/kg, clonal expansion was seen in both CD4+ and CD8+ blood T cells between baseline and week 6. After ivuxolimab, more expanded clones were found on average in CD8+ T cells than in CD4+ T cells. In the 0.1-3.0 mg/kg groups, partial responders had among the lowest normalized peripheral clonal expansion, particularly in CD8+ T cells. Antigen specificity was not determined for the clonally expanded peripheral T cells. Low levels of normalized T-cell clonal expansion were also shown by some nonresponding patients.

Patients with a history of autoimmune disease or receiving systemic immunosuppression were excluded from the trial. In every dose cohort, peripheral blood was drawn for TCR sequencing at baseline, cycle 4 day 1, and cycle 7 day 1. Samples came from an open-label, multicenter, first-in-human phase I dose-escalation trial of ivuxolimab. Adults with locally advanced or metastatic melanoma, renal cell carcinoma, hepatocellular carcinoma or head and neck squamous cell carcinoma were enrolled in the trial. CD4+ and CD8+ T cells were sorted separately from peripheral blood before TCR sequencing. To sequence the TCRbeta CDR3 region, genomic DNA was isolated from the sorted cells. The immunoSEQ Assay was used to sequence the TCRbeta CDR3 regions. Drawn from immuneACCESS, this table holds only the in-frame rearrangements with V and J called that TCRdb kept. Clones are partly lost; checked studies trace under half to an unresolved V gene and leave the rest unexplained. Across this sample there are about 82,000 clones, with less than 90% seen only once. Of the sample, 0.85% is held by the ten largest clones.

The clonotype originates from an adult with an advanced solid tumor such as melanoma, head and neck, liver or kidney cancer. The sequences come from CD4+ or CD8+ T cells sorted from blood, collected in a trial of the OX40 agonist ivuxolimab.

The sequenced DNA is TGCGCCAGCAGCCAAGAGAGTGGCAGGGGAACTGAAGCTTTCTTT. This encodes CASSQESGRGTEAFF. The V and J genes are TRBV4-3 and TRBJ1-1, with TRBD1 as a weak D call on 6 bases. V is shortened by 0 bases, J by 5 bases, and the region joining them spans 13 bases. From the cysteine up to the phenylalanine, the CDR3 has a length of 15 residues. Only the CDR3 part of the read is kept: 45 bases, read in frame from the first base. CDR1 and CDR2 are drawn from the germline V gene: LGHNA, YSLEER.